This T cell receptor beta chain came from a study of cytomegalovirus exposure and HLA in healthy donors. Overall study: In an early release, HLA-typed donors contributed tens of millions of unique TCR sequences.

Study observations and caveats: Being indistinguishable, some V segments were excluded, TRBV6-2 and TRBV6-3 among them. Under in vitro conditions, a few CMV-associated chains were confirmed as specific for CMV antigens.

There are 14 residues in the CDR3. The ends lost 3 bases at V and 3 bases at J; junction bases unmatched: 4. In germline, CDR1 is SGHAT, CDR2 FQNNGV. This clone has more than one count but fewer than ten. Antigen: not known. The PCR contained 60 Vbeta and 13 Jbeta primers. Methods used by the authors: Later reanalysis found around 74 million unique TCR beta chains, some 10 million of them shared. Data came from immunoSEQ multiplex PCR; TCRdb stores just in-frame clones and leaves some out. The DNA was the basis for D and trimming; V, J and clone size are from that table. This sample has roughly 120,000 clones, with more than 60% found just once.

The sample consisted of PBMCs. The sequence was collected from a woman aged 40-49 years in good health and CMV-seronegative. J is TRBJ1-1 and V is TRBV11-2, with TRBD1 matching 7 bases. CDR3 loop: CASSFRGGDTEAFF. The CDR3 nucleotides are TGTGCCAGCAGCTTCCGAGGGGGCGACACTGAAGCTTTCTTT.